What follows describes a single TCR beta chain. This specimen belongs to a study of control samples from healthy donors and cancer patients. CDR3 length equals 14 residues. CDR1 and CDR2 (germline): SGHTS, YDEGEE. With 2 bases removed from V and 0 bases from J, the gap between germline ends came to 6 bases. This table comes from immunoSEQ multiplex PCR, and its TCRdb copy is limited to in-frame clones, with some not included. The sample has around 190,000 clones, and its top ten clones hold 2% to 2.5%. The V and J genes are TRBV5-8 and TRBJ1-5; D is unclear. This receptor was obtained from a woman in her thirties in good health. Sequencing was carried out using blood. CDR3 coding DNA: TGTGCCAGCAGCTTTGTGGATAGCAATCAGCCCCAGCATTTT. It encodes CASSFVDSNQPQHF.